A single TCR beta chain is shown here with its context. This specimen belongs to a study of OX40 agonist ivuxolimab in advanced cancers. Overall study context: An anti-OX40 (CD134) antibody with agonistic activity, ivuxolimab, was administered to patients. There were three patients with partial responses, one having hepatocellular carcinoma and two cutaneous melanoma.

With baseline, cycle 4 day 1, and cycle 7 day 1 as timepoints, blood was sampled. The CDR3 extends over 16 amino acids. Per germline, CDR1 SGHTS and CDR2 YDEGEE. V lost 0 bases to trimming and J lost 2 bases; unmatched junction nucleotides: 7. Profiled with immunoSEQ multiplex PCR; TCRdb holds only in-frame clones, not every one. The repertoire has about 35,000 clones, approximately 80% of them found once; the top ten carry over 20%. The genes are TRBV5-8 and TRBJ2-5, with TRBD2 identical over 7 bases. The sequence was collected from an adult with an advanced solid tumor such as melanoma, head and neck, liver or kidney cancer. Material: CD4+ or CD8+ T cells sorted from blood, obtained in a trial of the OX40 agonist ivuxolimab. The CDR3 spells CASSLGRGVTQETQYF. The CDR3 DNA is TGTGCCAGCAGCTTGGGACGGGGGGTCACACAAGAGACCCAGTACTTC.